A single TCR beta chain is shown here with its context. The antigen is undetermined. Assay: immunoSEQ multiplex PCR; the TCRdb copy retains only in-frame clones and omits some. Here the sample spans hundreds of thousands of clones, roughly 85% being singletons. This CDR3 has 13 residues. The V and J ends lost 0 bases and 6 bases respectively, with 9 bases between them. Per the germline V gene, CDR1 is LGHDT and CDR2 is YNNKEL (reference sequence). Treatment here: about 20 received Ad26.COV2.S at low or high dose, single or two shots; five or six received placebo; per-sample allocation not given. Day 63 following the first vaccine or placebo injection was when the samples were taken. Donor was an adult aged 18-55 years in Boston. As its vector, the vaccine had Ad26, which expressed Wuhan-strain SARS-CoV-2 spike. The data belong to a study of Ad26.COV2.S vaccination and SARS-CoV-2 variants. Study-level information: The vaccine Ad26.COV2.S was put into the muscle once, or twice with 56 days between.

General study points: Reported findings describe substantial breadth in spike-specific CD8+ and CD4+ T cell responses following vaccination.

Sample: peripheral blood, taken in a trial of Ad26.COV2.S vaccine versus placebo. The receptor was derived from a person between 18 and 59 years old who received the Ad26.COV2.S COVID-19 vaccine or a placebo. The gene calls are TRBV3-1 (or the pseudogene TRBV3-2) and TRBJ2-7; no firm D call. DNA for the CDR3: TGTGCCAGCAGCCAAGATTCCTGGCGCGAGCAGTACTTC. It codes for CASSQDSWREQYF.